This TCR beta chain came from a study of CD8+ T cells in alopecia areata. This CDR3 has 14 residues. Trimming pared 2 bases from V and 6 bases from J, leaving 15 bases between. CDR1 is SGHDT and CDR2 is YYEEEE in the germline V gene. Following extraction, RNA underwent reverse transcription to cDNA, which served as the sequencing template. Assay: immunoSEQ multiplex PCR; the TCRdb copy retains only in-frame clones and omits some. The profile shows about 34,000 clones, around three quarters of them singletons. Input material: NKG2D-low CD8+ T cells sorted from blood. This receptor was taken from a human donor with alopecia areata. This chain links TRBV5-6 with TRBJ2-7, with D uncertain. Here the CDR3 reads CASSFTLTFGEQYF. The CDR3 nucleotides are TGTGCCAGCAGCTTCACCCTCACTTTCGGCGAGCAGTACTTC.